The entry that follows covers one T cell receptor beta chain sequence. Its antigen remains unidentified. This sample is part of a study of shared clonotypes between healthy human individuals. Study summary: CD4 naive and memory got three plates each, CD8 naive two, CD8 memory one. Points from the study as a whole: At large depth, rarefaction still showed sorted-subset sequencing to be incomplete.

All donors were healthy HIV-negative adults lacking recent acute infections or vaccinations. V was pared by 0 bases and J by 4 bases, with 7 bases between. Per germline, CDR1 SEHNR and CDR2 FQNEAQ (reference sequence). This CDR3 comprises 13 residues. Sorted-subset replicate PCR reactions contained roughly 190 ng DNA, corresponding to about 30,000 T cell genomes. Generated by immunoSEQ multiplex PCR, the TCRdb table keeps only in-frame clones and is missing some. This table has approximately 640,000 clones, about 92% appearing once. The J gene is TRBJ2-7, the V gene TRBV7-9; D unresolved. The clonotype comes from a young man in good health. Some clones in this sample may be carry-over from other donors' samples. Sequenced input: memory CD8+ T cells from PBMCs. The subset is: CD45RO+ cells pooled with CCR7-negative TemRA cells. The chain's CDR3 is CASSLATAYEQYF. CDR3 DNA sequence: TGTGCCAGCAGCTTAGCGACTGCATACGAGCAGTACTTC. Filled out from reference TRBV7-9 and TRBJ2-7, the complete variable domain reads DTGVSQNPRHKITKRGQNVTFRCDPISEHNRLYWYRQTLGQGPEFLTYFQNEAQLEKSRLLSDRFSAERPKGSFSTLEIQRTEQGDSAMYLCASSLATAYEQYFGPGTRLTVT.